Following are 11 T cell receptor beta chains from one sample sequenced in a study of cytomegalovirus exposure and HLA in healthy donors (dated by TCRdb to about 2017). The library was built by means of the immunoSEQ multiplex PCR assay. A mixture of 60 forward primers for TCR Vbeta segments and 13 reverse primers for TCR Jbeta segments was used in the multiplex PCR. Imported from immuneACCESS, the table was reduced by TCRdb to in-frame sequences with V and J called. These copies leave out some clones; in studies compared against another copy, an unresolved V gene accounts for under half, and the cause of the remainder is not known. This sample lists 95,000 to 100,000 clones; about 85% were detected once. Together, the top ten hold about 3.8% of the sample. The source material was PBMCs. These receptors came from a man younger than 45 in good health and CMV-seronegative.

This chain connects TRBV7-9 to TRBJ2-7; D gene unclear. V lost 4 bases and J lost 3, with 19 bases in between. Germline V gives CDR1 SEHNR, CDR2 FQNEAQ (reference sequence). This CDR3 has 16 residues. The CDR3, as DNA: TGTGCCAGCAGCTCCCAGAGACACCTTTACGACTACGAGCAGTACTTC. Translated, it gives CASSSQRHLYDYEQYF.

This clone has a single count. The chain uses TRBV2 and TRBJ2-5, with 13 bases lining up with TRBD2. The V segment lost 5 bases and the J segment 5 bases; nucleotides outside the gene matches: 17. The germline gives CDR1 SNHLY, CDR2 FYNNEI. The CDR3 length is 19 residues. In DNA form, the CDR3 reads TGTGCCAGCAGTCACCGACCCGGACTAGCGGGAGAAGGATGGGAGACCCAGTACTTC. Protein product: CASSHRPGLAGEGWETQYF.

V gene TRBV28 combines with J gene TRBJ2-1, with TRBD2 as a possible D gene (5 bases). This CDR3 has 12 amino acids. Between the trimmed V and J ends, which lost 7 bases and 9 bases, there was a span of 13 bases. Germline V gene sequence: CDR1 MDHEN, CDR2 SYDVKM. CDR3 in amino acids: CASTPDRGEQFF. CDR3 coding DNA: TGTGCCAGCACTCCGGACCGGGGTGAGCAGTTCTTC.

The chain carries TRBV15 and TRBJ2-7, with TRBD1 matching over 11 bases. Per the germline V gene, CDR1 is LNHNV and CDR2 is YYDKDF (reference sequence). The CDR3 contains 15 residues. The V segment lost 1 base and the J segment 3 bases; nucleotides outside the gene matches: 2. The CDR3 spells CATSRVGTGGYEQYF. CDR3 bases: TGTGCCACCAGCAGAGTCGGGACAGGGGGCTACGAGCAGTACTTC.

This chain joins TRBV28 and TRBJ2-6; 8 nucleotides match TRBD1. The germline gives CDR1 MDHEN, CDR2 SYDVKM. V lost 11 bases and J lost 2; bases outside the gene matches: 5. This CDR3 contains 14 residues. In DNA form, the CDR3 reads TGTGCCGGGTCAGGGGGCGCTGGGGCCAACGTCCTGACTTTC. Translated: CAGSGGAGANVLTF.

The chain couples TRBV27 to TRBJ2-3, with 7 bases aligning to TRBD1. CDR1 is MNHEY and CDR2 is SMNVEV in the germline V gene (reference sequence). CDR3 length: 17 residues. Trimming took 5 bases from V and 0 from J; bases not matched to a gene: 11. Written as DNA, the CDR3 is TGTGCCAGCAGTCCCTACAGGGGCACTACTAGCACAGATACGCAGTATTTT. Residues: CASSPYRGTTSTDTQYF.

The chain recombines TRBV19 with TRBJ2-1; D is unresolved. The V and J ends lost 3 bases and 7 bases respectively, with 7 bases between them. Germline CDR1 reads LNHDA; CDR2 reads SQIVND (reference sequence). The CDR3 loop spans 12 amino acids. DNA of the CDR3: TGTGCCAGTAGTATTCTGAGGAATGAGCAGTTCTTC. Amino acids: CASSILRNEQFF.

This chain uses TRBV7-6 with TRBJ2-6; D gene unclear. CDR1 and CDR2 from the germline V gene are SGHVS and FNYEAQ. Between the trimmed V and J ends, which lost 4 bases and 1 base, there was a span of 8 bases. CDR3 length: 15 amino acids. This chain's CDR3 is CASSSFGSGANVLTF. The CDR3 bases are TGTGCCAGCAGCTCGTTCGGTTCTGGGGCCAACGTCCTGACTTTC.

This clone was counted a single time. V and J are TRBV6-5 and TRBJ2-7, with a possible D match to TRBD1 (5 bases). The V and J ends lost 2 bases and 0 bases respectively, with 8 bases between them. This CDR3 has 14 amino acids. Germline V lookup: CDR1 MNHEY, CDR2 SVGAGI. DNA of the CDR3: TGTGCCAGCAGTTACACAGGCGTCTCCTACGAGCAGTACTTC. Residues: CASSYTGVSYEQYF.

The rearrangement uses TRBV2 and TRBJ1-5; tentative D call: TRBD1 (6 bases). The CDR3 runs to 16 residues. Germline V gives CDR1 SNHLY, CDR2 FYNNEI. Deletions cut 7 bases from V and 0 bases from J, with 16 bases between. The CDR3 sequence is CASTGSGGHSNQPQHF. In DNA form, the CDR3 reads TGTGCCAGCACCGGGTCGGGGGGGCATAGCAATCAGCCCCAGCATTTT.

The table lists this clone with a count of one. The chain carries TRBV30 and TRBJ1-3, with D possibly being TRBD1 (5 bases). Trimming took off 2 bases at V and 0 bases at J, with 14 bases between the two ends. The CDR3 extends over 16 amino acids. The germline V gene has CDR1 GTSNPN and CDR2 SVGIG (reference sequence). The CDR3 spells CAWSIDSRFSGNTIYF. Here the CDR3 DNA reads TGTGCCTGGAGTATTGACAGTCGATTCTCTGGAAACACCATATATTTT.